The clone carrying this T cell receptor beta chain has just a few counts. Its antigen is still unknown. Possible read error: a much larger clone is one base away. CDR1 and CDR2 from the germline V gene are DFQATT and SNEGSKA (reference sequence). V dropped 8 bases and J dropped 3; count of bases not matched to a gene: 8. This CDR3 has 13 amino acids. RNA fractions of 10%, 30% or 50% and roughly 19,000 to 1,000,000 sorted cells were the source of naive CD8 libraries. TCRdb processed the PCR reads anew with MiXCR; each CDR3 protein has one entry. The sample includes 400,000 to 600,000 distinct CDR3 sequences, about 25% of them seen just once. The entry originates in a study of molecular identifiers for immune sequencing clone quantification. Findings of the study overall: One cell's worth of spiked Jurkat TCR RNA was reportedly detectable among roughly 1 million naive cells. With a barcode shared among identical TCR molecules, highly expanded clone sizes could be underestimated.

The origin of this receptor is a human donor in good health. Some libraries in this study had Jurkat cell RNA spiked in. Sample: naive CD8+ T cells from blood, with Jurkat cell RNA spiked in. Subset: FACS-sorted CD8+CD4-CCR7+CD45RA+ naive T cells. V is TRBV20-1 and J is TRBJ2-3; 7 bases line up with TRBD2. CDR3 sequence (DNA): TGCAGTACCCAGCGGGAATGGACAGATACGCAGTATTTT. Its translation: CSTQREWTDTQYF.